The T cell receptor beta chain under discussion was sequenced for a study of PD-1 blockade in classical Hodgkin lymphoma (dated by TCRdb to between 2020 and 2021). About the study as a whole: Nivolumab dosing was 3 mg/kg intravenously every 2 weeks, continuing until either disease progression or unacceptable toxicity. A peripheral blood immune signature of response to PD-1 blockade in classical Hodgkin lymphoma was defined using TCR beta sequencing and CyTOF. Study-wide conclusions, independent of this receptor: Baseline TCR diversity was reported as lower in newly diagnosed patients than in healthy donors, and lower still in relapsed/refractory patients. Only a single clinical trial cohort was studied, and what caused the repertoire differences, possibly disease activity or prior therapy, remained undefined. A significant rise by C4D1 was seen in CD4+ but not CD8+ TCR diversity (p=0.0027 vs p=0.16), with the rise being most apparent in complete responders (p=0.02). Lower diversity was observed in patients in whom nivolumab was started less than 1 year after ASCT, and these patients were excluded from later analyses so that confounding by immune reconstitution would be avoided. Trial patients with a complete response had baseline diversity similar to that of newly diagnosed patients, while partial responders and progressors had significantly lower diversity.

On this clone: It has no known antigen specificity. Nothing much larger sits one base from this clone, and base qualities are not available.

From the cysteine up to the phenylalanine, the CDR3 has a length of 15 residues. The retained sequence is limited to the CDR3, 45 bases, with the frame set at the first base. The germline V gene (reference sequence) provides CDR1 GTSNPN and CDR2 SVGIG. V was cut back by 1 base and J by 3 bases, leaving a gap of 14 bases between them. Genomic DNA was extracted with the Qiagen DNeasy kit from unsorted PBMCs and from negatively selected CD4+ and CD8+ fractions. TCR beta CDR3 regions were amplified by immunoSEQ multiplex PCR using primers annealing to V and J segments. A synthetic immune receptor repertoire was used to minimize amplification bias, and any residual bias was removed computationally once sequencing was done. The authors processed their data as follows. Custom Python scripts were used to quantify repertoire diversity as the Shannon entropy index. Unsorted, CD4+ and CD8+ repertoires were examined separately, except in combined analyses, for which CD4+ and CD8+ sequences were merged in silico. A clone counted as expanded when the clone's frequency after treatment rose at least 2-fold relative to C1D1, and clones undetected at baseline were given a pseudocount of 0.5. Clones with 0 or 1 copy at C1D1 were defined as singleton clones, while clones with 2 or more copies were defined as non-singleton clones. Clones expanded in unsorted samples were labelled as CD4+, CD8+ or unknown by matching protein sequences in sorted samples from the same patient. Wilcoxon tests were applied to paired samples to test diversity changes from C1D1 to C4D1. TCRdb obtained this table from immuneACCESS and retained in-frame rearrangements with V and J assigned. These tables miss some clones; where compared with another copy, unresolved V genes account for less than half of the shortfall, and the remainder is unexplained. V and J calls and clone size are as listed in that table; D and trimming were resolved from the DNA. The sample records approximately 100,000 clones, just under 95% of which are singletons. 2.8% of the sample comes from the top ten.

The label giving this sample's time point can be read as: cycle 1 day 1 (C1D1), immediately before nivolumab initiation. Relapse after autologous stem cell transplantation had occurred in all trial patients, and cohorts A, B and C were distinguished by prior brentuximab vedotin exposure. The trial cohort comprised 60 or so patients with relapsed/refractory classical Hodgkin lymphoma whose best overall responses were complete response, partial response or progressive disease. Trial patients were treated with single-agent nivolumab in the multi-cohort phase II CheckMate 205 trial. An independent review committee assessed best overall response by applying the 2007 International Working Group response criteria. Trial PBMCs were collected just before the start of nivolumab (C1D1) and during therapy at cycle 2 day 1 and cycle 4 day 1. After peripheral blood was drawn into 8 mL Vacutainer Cell Preparation Tubes, PBMCs were isolated by centrifugation and then cryopreserved.

The receptor comes from a human donor with classical Hodgkin lymphoma. This chain is built from TRBV30 and TRBJ2-3; the D gene is possibly TRBD1 or TRBD2, each agreeing over 5 bases. Here the sequenced sample was peripheral blood mononuclear cells (PBMCs), taken at baseline. The bases read TGTGCCTGGAGTGAGGGGACGAGGGTGACAGATACGCAGTATTTT. It codes for CAWSEGTRVTDTQYF.